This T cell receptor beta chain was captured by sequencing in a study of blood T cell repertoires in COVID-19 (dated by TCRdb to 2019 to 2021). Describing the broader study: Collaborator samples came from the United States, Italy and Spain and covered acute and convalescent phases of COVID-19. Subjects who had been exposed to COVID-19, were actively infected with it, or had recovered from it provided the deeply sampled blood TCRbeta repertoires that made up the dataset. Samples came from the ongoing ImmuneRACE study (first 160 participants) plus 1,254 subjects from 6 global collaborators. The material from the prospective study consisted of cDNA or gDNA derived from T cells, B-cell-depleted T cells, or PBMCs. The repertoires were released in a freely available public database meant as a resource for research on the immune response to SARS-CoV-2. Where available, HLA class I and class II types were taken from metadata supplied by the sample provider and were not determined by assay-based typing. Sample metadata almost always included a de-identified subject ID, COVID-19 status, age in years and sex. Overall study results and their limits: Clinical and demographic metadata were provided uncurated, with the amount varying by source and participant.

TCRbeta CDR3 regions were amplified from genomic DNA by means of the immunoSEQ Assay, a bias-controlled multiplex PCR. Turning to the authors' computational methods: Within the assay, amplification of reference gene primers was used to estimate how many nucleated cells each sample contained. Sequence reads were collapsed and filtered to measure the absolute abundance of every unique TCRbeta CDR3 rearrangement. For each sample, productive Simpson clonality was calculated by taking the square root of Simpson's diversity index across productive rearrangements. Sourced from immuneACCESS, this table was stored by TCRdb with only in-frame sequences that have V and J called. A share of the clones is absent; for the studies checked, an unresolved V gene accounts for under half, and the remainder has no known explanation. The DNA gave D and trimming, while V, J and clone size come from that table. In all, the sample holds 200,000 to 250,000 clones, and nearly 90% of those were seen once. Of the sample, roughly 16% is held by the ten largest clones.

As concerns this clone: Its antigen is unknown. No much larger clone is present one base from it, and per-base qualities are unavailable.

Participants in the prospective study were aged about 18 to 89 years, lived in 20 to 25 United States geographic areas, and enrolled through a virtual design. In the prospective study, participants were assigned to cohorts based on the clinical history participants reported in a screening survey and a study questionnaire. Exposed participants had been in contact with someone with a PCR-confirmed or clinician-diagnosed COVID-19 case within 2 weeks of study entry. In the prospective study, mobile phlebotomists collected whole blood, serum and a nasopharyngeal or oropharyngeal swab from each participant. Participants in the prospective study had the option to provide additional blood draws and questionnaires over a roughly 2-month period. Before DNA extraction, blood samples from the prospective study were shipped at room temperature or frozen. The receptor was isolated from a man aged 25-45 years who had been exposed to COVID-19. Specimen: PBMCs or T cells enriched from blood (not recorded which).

The CDR3 protein is CASSQGPRQRGYNEQFF. The DNA sequence is as follows: TGTGCCAGCAGCCAAGGACCCAGACAAAGAGGGTACAATGAGCAGTTCTTC. The chain links TRBV3-1 (or the pseudogene TRBV3-2) with TRBJ2-1; perhaps TRBD2 is the D gene, with 5 bases matching. CDR1 LGHDT and CDR2 YNNKEL were looked up in the germline V gene (reference sequence). The trim is 1 base for V and 4 bases for J, with a gap of 17 bases between the germline ends. Inclusive of the bounding cysteine and phenylalanine, the CDR3 is 17 residues long. Only the CDR3 portion is preserved as DNA: 51 bases, with reading frame beginning at the first base.